This T cell receptor (beta chain) was observed in a study of blood T cell repertoires in COVID-19. Study-level information: The United States, Italy and Spain supplied acute and convalescent COVID-19 samples. From T cells, B-cell-depleted T cells, or PBMCs came the material, which was cDNA or gDNA.

The CDR3 sequence is 16 residues long. V lost 4 bases and J lost 0, with 16 bases in between. Germline V gives CDR1 LNHDA, CDR2 SQIVND (reference sequence). As handled by the study authors: Reference gene primer amplification in the assay estimated nucleated cell counts. The repertoire was sequenced with immunoSEQ multiplex PCR; TCRdb's copy has only in-frame clones and lacks some. D and trimming come from the DNA, and the V and J calls and clone size come from that table. The table lists under 300,000 clones, around 80% of them singletons. The chain is built from TRBV19 and TRBJ2-7, with D perhaps matching TRBD1 (7 bases). The sequence was obtained from a man older than 75 with acute or convalescent COVID-19. Sequencing was done on a sample of peripheral blood. CDR3 coding DNA: TGTGCCAGTAGTAGGAGGGACAGTAAAAGCTCCTACGAGCAGTACTTC. Translation: CASSRRDSKSSYEQYF.